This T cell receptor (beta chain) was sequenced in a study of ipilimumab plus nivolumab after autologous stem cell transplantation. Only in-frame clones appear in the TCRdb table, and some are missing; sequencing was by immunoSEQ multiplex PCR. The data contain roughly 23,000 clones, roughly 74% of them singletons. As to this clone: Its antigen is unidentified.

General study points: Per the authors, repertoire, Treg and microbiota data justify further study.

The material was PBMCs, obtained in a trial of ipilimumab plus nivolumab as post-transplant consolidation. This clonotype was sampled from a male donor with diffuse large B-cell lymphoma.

The chain's CDR3 is CASTTGNYGYTF. The CDR3 DNA sequence: TGTGCCAGCACGACAGGAAACTATGGCTACACCTTC. The chain combines TRBV6-6 with TRBJ1-2; D is perhaps TRBD1 (6 bases). Germline V gene data show CDR1 as MNHNY and CDR2 as SVGAGI (reference sequence). The V gene lost 7 bases and the J gene lost 2 bases, with 8 bases spanning the gap. The CDR3 extends over 12 amino acids.